The source of this T cell receptor beta chain is a study of T cell changes during pregnancy in multiple sclerosis (dated by TCRdb to about 2019). In terms of the full investigation: Changes in the T cell repertoire over the course of pregnancy were examined in this study in women with multiple sclerosis.

The table lists this clone with a few counts. Its specific antigen is unknown. No quality values exist for individual bases; no much larger clone is one base distant. The library was generated by the immunoSEQ multiplex PCR assay. TCRdb mirrors the immuneACCESS table, restricted to in-frame sequences. Some clones are absent from its copies; in checked studies, under half trace to an unresolved V gene, and the reason for the others is unknown. Recorded for this sample are over 60,000 clones; roughly nine tenths of them occurred a single time. The top ten clones comprise 2% to 3% of the sample. There are 14 amino acids in the CDR3, from cysteine to phenylalanine inclusive. Only CDR3 DNA remains: 42 bases, in frame from the first base. The germline V gene encodes CDR1 MNHEY and CDR2 SVGAGI. The germline V and J ends show losses of 6 bases and 5 bases respectively, and no gene match explains 9 bases of the junction.

The material sequenced was peripheral blood, taken in the first trimester of pregnancy. The clonotype comes from a female donor with multiple sclerosis, enrolled in a pregnancy study. The chain employs TRBV6-5 and TRBJ1-1; TRBD1 lines up with 7 middle nucleotides. The CDR3 is CASRADRSRTEAFF. The DNA sequence follows: TGTGCCAGCAGAGCGGACAGGTCGCGGACTGAAGCTTTCTTT.